The T cell receptor beta chain under discussion was sequenced for a study of spatial heterogeneity in lung cancer. Overall study context: The study consistently detected more beta-chain than alpha-chain sequences. As counted in raw reads, each unique TCR and UMI combination appeared more than ten times on average.

Each CDR3 protein is one row after TCRdb ran MiXCR on the 5' RACE reads. The sample holds 40,000 to 45,000 distinct CDR3 sequences, about 6.5% seen once. V was clipped by 5 bases and J by 4 bases; unmatched bases: 8. Germline V gene lookup returns CDR1 SNHLY and CDR2 FYNNEI. CDR3 length: 16 residues. Described time point: sample taken at primary tumor resection. Without sorting, whole RNA was sequenced from tumor, nontumor lung or frozen PBMC. The clonotype was recovered from a female donor with early-stage non-small cell lung cancer. The chain combines TRBV2 with TRBJ2-5, with 12 bases that match TRBD2. The starting material was PBMCs, obtained at surgery. This CDR3 is CASSTPSGGAGETQYF. As DNA, the CDR3 is TGTGCCAGCAGTACCCCTAGCGGGGGGGCCGGAGAGACCCAGTACTTC.